This TCR beta chain came from a study of identical twins. This clonotype was seen repeatedly, ten times or more. Germline assignment: CDR1 SGHVS and CDR2 FNYEAQ. CDR3 size: 15 residues. Trimming removed 1 base at V and 5 bases at J, with 11 bases between. A universal primer site was created by template switching, with the cDNA bearing unique molecular identifiers. TCRdb processed the 5' RACE reads anew with MiXCR; each CDR3 protein has one entry. Found here are around 300,000 distinct CDR3 sequences, under 9.5% of them singletons; the top ten hold less than 2.5%. These data were also filed under a second study, of yellow fever vaccine responses in identical twins.

The sequenced material came from memory (CD45RO+) T cells sorted from blood. The sequence was collected from a woman aged 18-29 years in good health. The chain carries TRBV7-6 and TRBJ1-4, with D hard to call. In DNA, the CDR3 is TGTGCCAGCAGCTTAGTGAGAAGCGGGAATGAAAAACTGTTTTTT. Translation gives CASSLVRSGNEKLFF.